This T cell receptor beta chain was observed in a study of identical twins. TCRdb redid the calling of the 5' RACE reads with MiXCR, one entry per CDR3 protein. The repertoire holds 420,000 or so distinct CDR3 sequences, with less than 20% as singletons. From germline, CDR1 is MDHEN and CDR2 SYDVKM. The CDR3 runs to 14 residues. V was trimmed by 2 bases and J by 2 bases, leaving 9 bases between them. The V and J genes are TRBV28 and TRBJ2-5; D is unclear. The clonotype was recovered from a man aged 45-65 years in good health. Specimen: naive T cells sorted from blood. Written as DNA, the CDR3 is TGTGCCAGCAGTTTAGTAAGGGTTCAAGAGACCCAGTACTTC. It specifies CASSLVRVQETQYF.